A selection of T cell receptor beta chains follows, all from one sample in a study of OX40 agonist ivuxolimab in advanced cancers. Only in-frame clones appear in the TCRdb table, and some are missing; sequencing was by immunoSEQ multiplex PCR. The sample carries tens of thousands of clones, approximately 80% recorded once. Material: CD4+ or CD8+ T cells sorted from blood, obtained in a trial of the OX40 agonist ivuxolimab. The receptors derive from an adult with an advanced solid tumor such as melanoma, head and neck, liver or kidney cancer. Each CDR3 is given with its conserved first and last residue. Each record gives: CDR3 length, J gene, V gene, D gene, CDR3 DNA, CDR3 protein. The D gene is left open where the match is weak.

>16|TRBJ2-1|TRBV5-1|TRBD2
TGCGCCAGCAGCTCCAGCGGGGGGGACACCTACAATGAGCAGTTCTTC
CASSSSGGDTYNEQFF
>18|TRBJ1-4|TRBV30|TRBD1
TGTGCCGGGGACAGGGGGCGGCTGGGGGTAGGTCGGATGAGGAAACTGTTTTTT
CAGDRGRLGVGRMRKLFF
>16|TRBJ1-1|TRBV11-1|TRBD1
TGTGCCAGCAGCCAAGGGACAGGGGGCAGGAACACTGAAGCTTTCTTT
CASSQGTGGRNTEAFF
>19|TRBJ2-1|TRBV28|-
TGTGCCAGCAGTTTACTATACCAAGGACTAGGGGGAACGGGTAATGAGCAGTTCTTC
CASSLLYQGLGGTGNEQFF
>13|TRBJ1-1|TRBV16|-
TGTGCCAGCAGCCCTCGGCCAGACAGTGAAGCTTTCTTT
CASSPRPDSEAFF
>16|TRBJ2-3|TRBV6-1|TRBD2
TGTGCCAGCAGTGATCTGGCGGGGGGGCCGACAGATACGCAGTATTTT
CASSDLAGGPTDTQYF
>15|TRBJ1-5|TRBV18|-
TGTGCCAGCTCACCACGGGCAGGGTTGGATCAGCCCCAGCATTTT
CASSPRAGLDQPQHF
>15|TRBJ2-5|TRBV5-1|TRBD2
TGCGCCAGCAGCTTGGGCCGGGGGGGCCAAGAGACCCAGTACTTC
CASSLGRGGQETQYF
>15|TRBJ2-1|TRBV10-3|TRBD1
TGTGCCATCAGTGGAAGACAGGGTTCAGGCAATGAGCAGTTCTTC
CAISGRQGSGNEQFF
>13|TRBJ2-1|TRBV14|-
TGTGCCAGCCAGGACAGCTCCTACAATGAGCAGTTCTTC
CASQDSSYNEQFF
>14|TRBJ2-1|TRBV6-5|TRBD2
TGTGCCACCAACGAGGGGACTAGCCGGGCTGAGCAGTTCTTC
CATNEGTSRAEQFF
>15|TRBJ2-3|TRBV6-1|-
TGTGCCAGCAGTGAATTGGGGTCCACGGGAGATACGCAGTATTTT
CASSELGSTGDTQYF
>14|TRBJ1-1|TRBV19|TRBD1
TGTGCCAGTAGTTTGACAGGGGGCCGGACTGAAGCTTTCTTT
CASSLTGGRTEAFF
>16|TRBJ2-3|TRBV9|TRBD2
TGTGCCAGCAGCGTACGTAGCGGGGGAAGCACAGATACGCAGTATTTT
CASSVRSGGSTDTQYF
>14|TRBJ2-3|TRBV7-9|-
TGTGCCAGCAGCCCAGGACACGCCGGAGATACGCAGTATTTT
CASSPGHAGDTQYF
>17|TRBJ2-1|TRBV27|TRBD2
TGTGCCAGCAGTTTAGCCCGAAACCCTCCGGGGGGCAATGAGCAGTTCTTC
CASSLARNPPGGNEQFF
>15|TRBJ2-2|TRBV15|TRBD1
TGTGCCACCAGCCGGGGACAGGGGACCACCGGGGAGCTGTTTTTT
CATSRGQGTTGELFF